Below, 6 T cell receptor beta chains from the same sample are listed, as sequenced in a study of PD-1 blockade in classical Hodgkin lymphoma. Data came from immunoSEQ multiplex PCR; TCRdb stores just in-frame clones and leaves some out. The sample includes 45,000 to 60,000 clones, around 90% of them seen just once. The time point was: newly diagnosed, previously untreated cHL patient sample. The sequencing input was peripheral blood mononuclear cells (PBMCs). The source is a human donor with classical Hodgkin lymphoma.

The chain has TRBV7-9 and TRBJ2-2; possibly TRBD1 for D (5 bases). The CDR3 loop spans 14 amino acids. V was shortened by 5 bases and J by 6 bases, with 13 bases between the two germline ends. Germline V gene lookup returns CDR1 SEHNR and CDR2 FQNEAQ (reference sequence). This chain's CDR3 is CASSPDNPAGELFF. The CDR3 DNA reads as TGTGCCAGCAGCCCGGACAATCCGGCCGGGGAGCTGTTTTTT.

The chain employs TRBV27 and TRBJ2-1; no firm D call. This CDR3 spans 14 amino acids. CDR1 MNHEY and CDR2 SMNVEV come from the germline V gene (reference sequence). Trimming removed 0 bases at V and 3 bases at J, with 6 bases between. Written as DNA, the CDR3 is TGTGCCAGCAGTTTATCTGGGTTCTACAATGAGCAGTTCTTC. It encodes CASSLSGFYNEQFF.

In its sample, this clone was seen once. The V and J genes are TRBV18 and TRBJ1-1; TRBD1 is a possible D gene (5 bases). The CDR3 has 17 residues. Germline V gene data show CDR1 as KGHSH and CDR2 as LQKENI. V was shortened by 1 base and J by 0 bases, with 15 bases between the two germline ends. In DNA form, the CDR3 reads TGTGCCAGCTCACCACGGGTGGGGCGGTGGATGAACACTGAAGCTTTCTTT. Translation gives CASSPRVGRWMNTEAFF.

This chain uses TRBV2 with TRBJ2-3; D may be TRBD1 (5 bases). The V and J ends lost 4 bases and 4 bases respectively, with 12 bases between them. In germline, CDR1 is SNHLY, CDR2 FYNNEI. The CDR3 spans 14 residues. The DNA for the CDR3 is TGTGCCAGCAGTGTGGTCAGGGCATCAGATACGCAGTATTTT. Protein: CASSVVRASDTQYF.

The chain joins TRBV5-1 to TRBJ2-1; D is ambiguous. The CDR3 length is 14 residues. The germline V gene encodes CDR1 SGHRS and CDR2 YFSETQ. Trimming stripped 1 base from V and 5 bases from J, with 10 bases between. The CDR3, as DNA: TGCGCCAGCAGCTTGTGGACCCCAAACAATGAGCAGTTCTTC. Its translation is CASSLWTPNNEQFF.

The chain couples TRBV10-2 to TRBJ1-5; no clear D gene. This CDR3 is 15 amino acids long. CDR1 is WSHSY, CDR2 SAAADI, per germline. V was clipped by 10 bases and J by 0 bases, with 16 bases between them. The CDR3 reads CATSWEGYSNQPQHF. The CDR3 DNA follows: TGCGCCACATCTTGGGAGGGATATAGCAATCAGCCCCAGCATTTT.